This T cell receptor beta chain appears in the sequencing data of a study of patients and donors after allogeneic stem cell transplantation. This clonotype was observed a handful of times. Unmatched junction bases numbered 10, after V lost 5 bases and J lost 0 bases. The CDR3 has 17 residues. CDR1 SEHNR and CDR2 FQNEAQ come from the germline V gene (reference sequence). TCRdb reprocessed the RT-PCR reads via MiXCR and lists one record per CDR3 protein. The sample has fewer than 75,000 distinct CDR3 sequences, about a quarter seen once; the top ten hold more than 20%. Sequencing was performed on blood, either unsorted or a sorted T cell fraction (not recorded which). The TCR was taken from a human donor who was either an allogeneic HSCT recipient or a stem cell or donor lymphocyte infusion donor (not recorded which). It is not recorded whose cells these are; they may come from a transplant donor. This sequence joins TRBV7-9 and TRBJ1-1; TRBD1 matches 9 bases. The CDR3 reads CASSLPRTGDMNTEAFF. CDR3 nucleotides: TGTGCCAGCAGCCTACCACGGACAGGGGATATGAACACTGAAGCTTTCTTT.